This entry concerns a single T cell receptor beta chain. Germline CDR1 is SGHTA and CDR2 is FQGNSA. This CDR3 has 14 amino acids. Trimming shortened V by 5 bases and J by 7 bases, and 18 bases separated the two germline ends. Per the study methods: Estimation of nucleated cell counts was performed using reference gene primer amplification. Generated by immunoSEQ multiplex PCR, the TCRdb table keeps only in-frame clones and is missing some. That table is the source of V, J and clone size, and D and trimming were worked out from the DNA. Among some 52,000 clones listed, 89% were seen once. This record comes from a study of blood T cell repertoires in COVID-19. Turning to the study itself: Collection of acute and convalescent COVID-19 samples took place in the United States, Italy and Spain. T cells, B-cell-depleted T cells, or PBMCs supplied cDNA or gDNA.

Specimen: peripheral blood. The V gene is TRBV7-2, the J gene TRBJ2-7, with D tentatively TRBD2 (5 bases). The receptor was isolated from a man aged 55 to 70 with active COVID-19. CDR3 DNA sequence: TGTGCCAGCAGCCCCGCTAACCCTAGCCGTGAGCAGTACTTC. It encodes CASSPANPSREQYF.